This passage covers 32 T cell receptor beta chains from one sample sequenced in a study of blood T cell repertoires in COVID-19. The assay was immunoSEQ multiplex PCR, and TCRdb's table has in-frame clones only and misses some. The data hold a few hundred thousand clones, with around 87% observed a single time. The sequencing input was peripheral blood. These receptors came from an older woman with active or convalescent COVID-19.

This chain joins TRBV11-2 and TRBJ1-2, with 10 bases aligning to TRBD1. Trimming took 6 bases from V and 6 from J; bases not matched to a gene: 4. This CDR3 is 13 amino acids long. Germline CDR1 reads SGHAT; CDR2 reads FQNNGV. The CDR3 bases are TGTGCCAGCAGGGGACAGGGGATCCATGGCTACACCTTC. Encoded protein: CASRGQGIHGYTF.

The J gene is TRBJ2-5, the V gene TRBV7-9, with 7 nucleotides matching TRBD1. The CDR3 contains 14 residues. Germline CDR1 and CDR2: SEHNR and FQNEAQ (reference sequence). Trimming took 1 base from V and 2 from J; bases not matched to a gene: 1. CDR3 DNA: TGTGCCAGCAGCTTAGGGACAGGACAAGAGACCCAGTACTTC. Translating it yields CASSLGTGQETQYF.

The V call is TRBV2, the J call TRBJ1-2; no reliable D call. The CDR3 is 14 residues long. Germline CDR1 is SNHLY and CDR2 is FYNNEI. Trimming removed 6 bases from V and 8 bases from J, with 19 bases in between. The CDR3 DNA follows: TGTGCCAGCAGAATGCCAGCCGGTTCCGGGGGCTACACCTTC. Amino acids: CASRMPAGSGGYTF. Together with reference TRBV2 and TRBJ1-2, the CDR3 gives the full variable domain: EPEVTQTPSHQVTQMGQEVILRCVPISNHLYFYWYRQILGQKVEFLVSFYNNEISEKSEIFDDQFSVERPDGSNFTLKIRSTKLEDSAMYFCASRMPAGSGGYTFGSGTRLTVV.

The V gene is TRBV6-5, the J gene TRBJ1-5, with a tentative D call TRBD1 (6 bases). Germline V CDR1 and CDR2: MNHEY, SVGAGI. With 6 bases removed from V and 5 bases from J, the gap between germline ends came to 17 bases. The CDR3 is 15 residues long. The CDR3 spells CASSYPDSGYQPQHF. CDR3 DNA: TGTGCCAGCAGCTATCCGGACAGTGGCTATCAGCCCCAGCATTTT.

The chain links TRBV5-1 to TRBJ1-1, with 9 nucleotides matching TRBD1. The CDR3 is 15 amino acids. Germline values: CDR1 SGHRS, CDR2 YFSETQ. V shed 0 bases and J 4 bases; nucleotides not matched to a gene: 4. In DNA form, the CDR3 reads TGCGCCAGCAGCTTGGACGGGACAGGGACCACTGAAGCTTTCTTT. Translating gives CASSLDGTGTTEAFF.

This clone occurred a few times. V and J are TRBV3-1 (or the pseudogene TRBV3-2) and TRBJ1-1; D is unresolved. The CDR3 spans 13 residues. Germline loops: CDR1 LGHDT, CDR2 YNNKEL (reference sequence). Trimming shortened V by 4 bases and J by 1 base, and 7 bases separated the two germline ends. The CDR3 DNA reads TGTGCCAGCAGCCCGCGTGGGAACACTGAAGCTTTCTTT. It is translated as CASSPRGNTEAFF.

The V and J genes are TRBV5-6 and TRBJ1-5; a possible D gene is TRBD1 (5 bases). CDR3 length: 15 residues. Germline V gives CDR1 SGHDT, CDR2 YYEEEE. With 4 bases removed from V and 5 bases from J, the gap between germline ends came to 16 bases. CDR3 DNA: TGTGCCAGCAGCACAAGGGGCCCCTGGGATCAGCCCCAGCATTTT. This sequence encodes CASSTRGPWDQPQHF. Full variable domain (remainder filled in from reference TRBV5-6 and TRBJ1-5): DAGVTQSPTHLIKTRGQQVTLRCSPKSGHDTVSWYQQALGQGPQFIFQYYEEEERQRGNFPDRFSGHQFPNYSSELNVNALLLGDSALYLCASSTRGPWDQPQHFGDGTRLSIL.

V gene TRBV19 combines with J gene TRBJ2-6; 7 nucleotides agree with TRBD1. With 0 bases clipped from V and 0 bases from J, the junction kept 2 bases outside the gene matches. Germline-derived CDR1 and CDR2 are LNHDA and SQIVND (reference sequence). The CDR3 contains 17 residues. The CDR3 region has the DNA TGTGCCAGTAGTATAGAACAGGGGCCCTCTGGGGCCAACGTCCTGACTTTC. Residues: CASSIEQGPSGANVLTF. The full variable domain, its missing parts supplied by reference TRBV19 and TRBJ2-6, is DGGITQSPKYLFRKEGQNVTLSCEQNLNHDAMYWYRQDPGQGLRLIYYSQIVNDFQKGDIAEGYSVSREKKESFPLTVTSAQKNPTAFYLCASSIEQGPSGANVLTFGAGSRLTVL.

This sequence joins TRBV18 and TRBJ1-2; D perhaps matches TRBD1 (6 bases). V lost 4 bases, J lost 4 bases, and 28 bases lay in between. The CDR3 is 19 amino acids. In germline, CDR1 is KGHSH, CDR2 LQKENI. As DNA, the CDR3 is TGTGCCAGCTCACAGGATTTGCAAATATATTCCGGGACATCCTATGGCTACACCTTC. This sequence encodes CASSQDLQIYSGTSYGYTF. Variable domain in full (rest from reference TRBV18 and TRBJ1-2): NAGVMQNPRHLVRRRGQEARLRCSPMKGHSHVYWYRQLPEEGLKFMVYLQKENIIDESGMPKERFSAEFPKEGPSILRIQQVVRGDSAAYFCASSQDLQIYSGTSYGYTFGSGTRLTVV.

This chain joins TRBV6-5 and TRBJ2-7; 9 bases are shared with TRBD1. Germline CDR1 and CDR2: MNHEY and SVGAGI. V lost 6 bases to trimming and J lost 5 bases; unmatched junction nucleotides: 8. The CDR3 is 14 residues long. The CDR3 protein is CASRDRGGPDEQYF. In DNA, the CDR3 is TGTGCCAGCAGGGACAGGGGAGGCCCGGACGAGCAGTACTTC.

This chain connects TRBV5-5 to TRBJ2-3; D perhaps matches TRBD2 (6 bases). V lost 3 bases, J lost 6 bases, and 17 bases lay in between. The CDR3 has 15 amino acids. Germline-derived CDR1 and CDR2 are SGHKS and YYEKEE (reference sequence). CDR3 DNA sequence: TGTGCCAGCAGCTACGGGACTTGGACCGTCGATACGCAGTATTTT. Its translation: CASSYGTWTVDTQYF.

The chain carries TRBV27 and TRBJ1-1; 7 nucleotides agree with TRBD1. The CDR3 loop spans 16 amino acids. The V gene's germline CDR1 is MNHEY and CDR2 SMNVEV (reference sequence). After removal of 5 bases from V and 5 bases from J, the junction contained 14 bases not matched to a gene. The CDR3 is CASSARLGGRGTEAFF. The CDR3 DNA is TGTGCCAGCAGTGCCCGACTAGGGGGCCGGGGGACTGAAGCTTTCTTT.

The gene calls are TRBV6-5 and TRBJ1-1; 7 bases map to TRBD1. The CDR3 is made up of 14 amino acids. In germline, CDR1 is MNHEY, CDR2 SVGAGI. Trimming took 4 bases from V and 4 from J; bases not matched to a gene: 6. The CDR3 loop is CASSSDRVFTEAFF. DNA for the CDR3: TGTGCCAGCAGTTCCGACAGGGTCTTCACTGAAGCTTTCTTT.

V is TRBV7-3 and J is TRBJ2-5; 9 bases are a match to TRBD2. The CDR3 runs 15 residues. The V and J ends lost 7 bases and 4 bases, in that order; junction bases with no gene match: 10. Germline V gene lookup returns CDR1 SGHTA and CDR2 FQGTGA. CDR3 protein: CASNLGTSPSETQYF. The DNA for the CDR3 is TGTGCCAGCAACTTGGGGACTAGCCCCTCAGAGACCCAGTACTTC.

V is TRBV6-5 and J is TRBJ1-2; unclear D gene. Per germline, CDR1 MNHEY and CDR2 SVGAGI. Trimming cost V 3 bases and J 6 bases, with 14 bases left between them. This CDR3 spans 14 amino acids. The CDR3 protein is CASSYGPPRHGYTF. In nucleotides, the CDR3 is TGTGCCAGCAGTTATGGCCCCCCCCGCCATGGCTACACCTTC.

The rearrangement uses TRBV25-1 and TRBJ2-7, with TRBD2 matching over 12 bases. Germline V gives CDR1 MGHDK, CDR2 SYGVNS. The CDR3 extends over 17 amino acids. With V trimmed by 4 bases and J by 3 bases, 10 bases remained unmatched. This CDR3 is CASSASGLAGHYYEQYF. The CDR3 DNA is TGTGCCAGCAGTGCCTCCGGACTAGCGGGGCACTACTACGAGCAGTACTTC.

The gene calls are TRBV4-1 and TRBJ1-5; D may be TRBD1 (6 bases). CDR1 and CDR2 from the germline V gene are MGHRA and YSYEKL. CDR3 size: 14 residues. Deletions cut 2 bases from V and 2 bases from J, with 7 bases between. CDR3 sequence (DNA): TGCGCCAGCAGCCAATCAGGGGGCAATCAGCCCCAGCATTTT. Translated: CASSQSGGNQPQHF.

In this sample, this clone turned up once. V gene TRBV2 combines with J gene TRBJ2-3; no definite D call. Looked up from germline, CDR1 is SNHLY and CDR2 is FYNNEI. The V end was cut by 2 bases, the J end by 3 bases, with 9 bases between. The CDR3 spans 14 residues. The CDR3 bases are TGTGCCAGCAGTGAATTGGGCAAAACAGATACGCAGTATTTT. Translating gives CASSELGKTDTQYF.

The rearrangement joins TRBV6-5 to TRBJ1-2; TRBD1 matches at 10 bases. The germline V gene has CDR1 MNHEY and CDR2 SVGAGI. The junction had 2 bases not matched to a gene; V was cut back by 0 bases and J by 7 bases. This CDR3 contains 14 residues. The CDR3 reads CASSYSGTGAGYTF. DNA of the CDR3: TGTGCCAGCAGTTACTCTGGGACAGGGGCTGGCTACACCTTC.

The V gene is TRBV7-3, the J gene TRBJ1-1; D call uncertain. V lost 5 bases, J lost 0 bases, and 7 bases lay in between. Per the germline V gene, CDR1 is SGHTA and CDR2 is FQGTGA. The CDR3 is made up of 13 amino acids. The CDR3 reads CASSLVMNTEAFF. As DNA, the CDR3 is TGTGCCAGCAGCCTCGTTATGAACACTGAAGCTTTCTTT. The variable domain in full, completed from reference TRBV7-3 and TRBJ1-1, reads GAGVSQTPSNKVTEKGKYVELRCDPISGHTALYWYRQSLGQGPEFLIYFQGTGAADDSGLPNDRFFAVRPEGSVSTLKIQRTERGDSAVYLCASSLVMNTEAFFGQGTRLTVV.

The rearrangement links TRBV10-3 to TRBJ1-6; D is ambiguous. Germline V gene sequence: CDR1 ENHRY, CDR2 SYGVKD. This CDR3 is built from 15 residues. Trimming removed 3 bases from V and 0 bases from J, with 6 bases in between. CDR3: CAISDGSSYNSPLHF. The CDR3 DNA sequence: TGTGCCATCAGTGATGGGAGCTCCTATAATTCACCCCTCCACTTT.

Written as DNA, the CDR3 is TGTGCCAGCAGCTTGAGGACAGGTACCTACGAGCAGTACTTC. Translating gives CASSLRTGTYEQYF. The chain uses TRBV5-4 and TRBJ2-7; 7 bases fit TRBD1. The CDR3 consists of 14 residues. Germline loops: CDR1 SGHNT, CDR2 YYREEE (reference sequence). With 1 base clipped from V and 2 bases from J, the junction kept 3 bases outside the gene matches.

V gene TRBV9 combines with J gene TRBJ1-2, with TRBD1 identical over 9 bases. CDR1 is SGDLS and CDR2 is YYNGEE in the germline V gene. V trimming: 4 bases; J trimming: 4 bases; junction bases outside the gene matches: 8. The CDR3 is made up of 15 amino acids. The CDR3 protein is CASSTGQGFGYGYTF. The CDR3 DNA sequence: TGTGCCAGCAGCACCGGACAGGGGTTCGGCTATGGCTACACCTTC.

The V call is TRBV24-1, the J call TRBJ2-5; TRBD2 is a possible D gene (5 bases). Germline V gives CDR1 KGHDR, CDR2 SFDVKD. V was trimmed by 9 bases and J by 0 bases, leaving 19 bases between them. This CDR3 is 16 amino acids long. CDR3 DNA: TGTGCCACCTCCGGTCGGGGAAGGGCTAACCAAGAGACCCAGTACTTC. Translation gives CATSGRGRANQETQYF.

V and J are TRBV5-4 and TRBJ1-4, with TRBD1 identical over 8 bases. Trimming cost V 2 bases and J 5 bases; bases outside gene matches: 5. CDR1 and CDR2 (germline): SGHNT, YYREEE (reference sequence). The CDR3 contains 15 residues. CDR3 region: CASSFDRGRNEKLFF. For the CDR3, the DNA is TGTGCCAGCAGCTTTGACAGGGGCCGGAATGAAAAACTGTTTTTT. The full variable domain, rest sourced from reference TRBV5-4 and TRBJ1-4, is ETGVTQSPTHLIKTRGQQVTLRCSSQSGHNTVSWYQQALGQGPQFIFQYYREEENGRGNFPPRFSGLQFPNYSSELNVNALELDDSALYLCASSFDRGRNEKLFFGSGTQLSVL.

In nucleotides, the CDR3 is TGCGCCAGCAGTGAGTCGTGGGGACAGGGGCTCAACTATGGCTACACCTTC. This codes for CASSESWGQGLNYGYTF. The V gene is TRBV10-2, the J gene TRBJ1-2; TRBD1 agrees at 10 bases. V was pared by 0 bases and J by 2 bases, with 6 bases of the junction left unmatched. There are 17 residues in the CDR3. Germline values: CDR1 WSHSY, CDR2 SAAADI.

This clone was picked up a small number of times. J is TRBJ1-2 and V is TRBV13; TRBD1 might be the D (6 bases). The CDR3 is 14 residues long. In germline, CDR1 is PRHDT, CDR2 FYEKMQ (reference sequence). V dropped 4 bases and J dropped 8 bases, with 17 bases sitting between them. CDR3 DNA sequence: TGTGCCAGCAGCTCGCGTTTGACAGGTCCCGGCTACACCTTC. Translation gives CASSSRLTGPGYTF.

This chain connects TRBV7-3 to TRBJ1-6; D gene ambiguous. Germline CDR1 SGHTA, CDR2 FQGTGA. The CDR3 contains 16 residues. Between the trimmed V and J ends, which lost 1 base and 0 bases, there was a span of 7 bases. CDR3 residues: CASSLRASSYNSPLHF. CDR3 sequence (DNA): TGTGCCAGCAGCTTAAGGGCGAGCTCCTATAATTCACCCCTCCACTTT.

This chain links TRBV2 with TRBJ2-3, with 15 bases aligning to TRBD2. The CDR3 length is 15 residues. The germline V gene encodes CDR1 SNHLY and CDR2 FYNNEI. V was clipped by 6 bases and J by 8 bases; unmatched bases: 6. The CDR3 sequence: CASSPGTSGGFTQYF. The DNA for the CDR3 is TGTGCCAGCAGCCCCGGGACTAGCGGGGGGTTTACGCAGTATTTT.

The chain joins TRBV27 to TRBJ1-1, with 9 bases that match TRBD1. The CDR3 is made up of 12 amino acids. The germline gives CDR1 MNHEY, CDR2 SMNVEV (reference sequence). Trimming at V came to 5 bases and at J to 8 bases, leaving 3 bases not matched to a gene. CDR3 sequence: CASSTTGGEAFF. Written as DNA, the CDR3 is TGTGCCAGCAGTACCACAGGGGGCGAAGCTTTCTTT.

This clone was counted a few times. Other DNA variants within this sample encode the same CDR3. V gene TRBV15 combines with J gene TRBJ1-2, with D maybe TRBD1 (5 bases). CDR3 length: 15 residues. Per germline, CDR1 LNHNV and CDR2 YYDKDF (reference sequence). V lost 1 base and J lost 5, with 14 bases in between. The CDR3 nucleotides are TGTGCCACCAGCAGAGGGGGTCGGGGGGAGTATGGCTACACCTTC. This codes for CATSRGGRGEYGYTF.

The chain has TRBV6-2 or TRBV6-3 and TRBJ1-2; D perhaps matches TRBD1 (6 bases). The CDR3 runs 15 residues. CDR1 is MNHEY and CDR2 is SVGEGT in the germline V gene. The V end was cut by 2 bases, the J end by 0 bases, with 10 bases between. For the CDR3, the DNA is TGTGCCAGCAGTTACGGGACAAGAGCTAACTATGGCTACACCTTC. Residues: CASSYGTRANYGYTF.